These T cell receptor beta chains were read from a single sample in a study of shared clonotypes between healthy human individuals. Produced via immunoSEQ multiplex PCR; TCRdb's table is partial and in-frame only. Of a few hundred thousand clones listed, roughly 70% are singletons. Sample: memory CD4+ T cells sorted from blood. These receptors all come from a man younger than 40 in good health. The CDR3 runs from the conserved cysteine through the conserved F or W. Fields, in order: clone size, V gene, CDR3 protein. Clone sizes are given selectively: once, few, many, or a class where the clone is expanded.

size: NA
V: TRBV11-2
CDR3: CASSKDRGWTGELFF

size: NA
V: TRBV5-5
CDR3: CASNLRQSDTKQYF

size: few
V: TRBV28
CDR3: CASSTPGRHTDTQYF

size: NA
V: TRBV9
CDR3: CASSVGASSNAGELFF

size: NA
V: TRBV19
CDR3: CASSIRTTTGNEQFF

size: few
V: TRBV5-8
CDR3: CASSPQRGNTEAFF

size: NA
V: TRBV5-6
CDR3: CASRGRGAGELFF

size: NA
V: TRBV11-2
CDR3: CASSLWHMALVSGNTIYF

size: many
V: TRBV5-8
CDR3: CASSLEQGGAGELFF

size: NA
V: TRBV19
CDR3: CASSMGGGGEQYF

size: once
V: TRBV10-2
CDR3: CASRPGLADRYEQYF

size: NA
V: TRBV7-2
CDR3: CASSLGGSPWVETQYF

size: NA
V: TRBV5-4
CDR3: CASSRTGGAGDNEQFF

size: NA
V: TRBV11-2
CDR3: CASSRTSGRVGELFF

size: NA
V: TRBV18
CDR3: CASSPSGSYYEQYF

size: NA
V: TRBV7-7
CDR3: CASSLAPDSYEQYF

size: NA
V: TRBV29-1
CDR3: CSVEKGAPETQYF

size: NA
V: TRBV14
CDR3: CASSQDESMNTEAFF

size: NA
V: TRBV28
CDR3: CASSQGQGVRGEQYF

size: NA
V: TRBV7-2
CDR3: CASSLAWTSSNEQFF

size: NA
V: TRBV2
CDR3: CASSVTGAGGRDEQYF

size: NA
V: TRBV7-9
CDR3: CASSLFGHAEEETQYF

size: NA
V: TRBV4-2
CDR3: CASSYSGNAGANVLTF

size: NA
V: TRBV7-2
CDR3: CASSSRDAGDEQYF

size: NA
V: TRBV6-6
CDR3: CASSYDRVLGGDTQYF

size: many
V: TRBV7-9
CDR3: CASSLGVGSYNEQFF

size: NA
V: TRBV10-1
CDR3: CASSMGATYEQYF

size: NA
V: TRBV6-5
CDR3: CASSSGSIYGYTF

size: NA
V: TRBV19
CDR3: CASSTGTSRGGEQYF

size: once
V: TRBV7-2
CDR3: CASSSSGGRYNEQFF

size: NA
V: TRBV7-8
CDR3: CASRTDREEQYF

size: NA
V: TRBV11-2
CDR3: CASSLRGGKGETQYF

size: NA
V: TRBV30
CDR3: CAWSGGSTSEQFF

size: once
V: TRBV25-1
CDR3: CASSAEVGAKYNEQFF

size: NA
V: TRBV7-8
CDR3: CASKEARGPWGEQFF

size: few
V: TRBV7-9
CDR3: CASSSRLAGGESGYEQYF

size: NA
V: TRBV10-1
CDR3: CASSGTIAGVEFF

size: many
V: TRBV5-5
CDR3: CASSPGGGKTGELFF

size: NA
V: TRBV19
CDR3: CASSSLAESYEQYF

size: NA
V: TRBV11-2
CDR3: CASRGQFSYNEQFF

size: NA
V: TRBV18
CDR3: CASSPSVSSYNEQFF

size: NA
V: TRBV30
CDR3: CAWSPLYGYTF

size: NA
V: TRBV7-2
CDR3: CASSLAFAGGEQFF

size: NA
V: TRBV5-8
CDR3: CASSVLATGRNQPQHF

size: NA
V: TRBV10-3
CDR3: CAIASSNQPQHF

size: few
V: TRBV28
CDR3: CASSRGQPQHF

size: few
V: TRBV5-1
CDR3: CASSLASDNYGYTF

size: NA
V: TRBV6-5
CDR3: CASRPMIGSDTQYF

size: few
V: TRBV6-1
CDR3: CASRADSHEQYF

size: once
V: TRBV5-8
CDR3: CASIQGAYTEAFF

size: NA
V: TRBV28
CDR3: CASPPAPGVSSYEQYF

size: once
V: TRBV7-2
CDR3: CASSPGGSSYEQYF

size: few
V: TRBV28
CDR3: CASSRQDPYGYTF

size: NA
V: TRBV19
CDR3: CASSIAGTGAFQPQHF

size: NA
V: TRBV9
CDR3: CASSVDPGGEQYF

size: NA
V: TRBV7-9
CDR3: CASSFWGRETDTQYF

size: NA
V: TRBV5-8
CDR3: CASTPTPGLTYAGEQYF

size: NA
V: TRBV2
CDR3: CASSDGGTDTQYF

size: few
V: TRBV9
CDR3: CASSFGLAGEVEQFF

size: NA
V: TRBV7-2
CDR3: CASSHGTIFSNQPQHF